One T cell receptor (beta chain) is described in this entry. Its specificity is unknown. Treatment: around 19 received Ad26.COV2.S at low or high dose, single or two shots; 5 received placebo; per-sample allocation not given. Sampling occurred on day 63 after the first vaccine or placebo injection. The CDR3 spans 15 residues. This sample is drawn from a study of Ad26.COV2.S vaccination and SARS-CoV-2 variants. Study background: Donor was assigned to the Ad26.COV2.S arm of trial COV1001. Each vaccinee took Ad26.COV2.S intramuscularly, once or twice 56 days apart.

Study-wide results and caveats: Spike-specific TCR breadth in vaccine recipients exceeded that seen in placebo recipients.

Profiling relied on immunoSEQ multiplex PCR, and the TCRdb table lists in-frame clones only, not all of them. The repertoire consists of 380,000 or so clones, with 80% to 90% occurring once and the leading ten covering about 10%. The clonotype was recovered from a person aged 18 to 65 who received the Ad26.COV2.S COVID-19 vaccine or a placebo. Sequencing used peripheral blood, obtained in a trial of Ad26.COV2.S vaccine versus placebo. The chain employs TRBV21-1 and TRBJ2-1. TRBV21-1 is an annotated pseudogene. This chain's CDR3 is CASSKRGIFYNEQFF. For the CDR3, the DNA is TGTGCCAGCAGCAAACGGGGCATCTTCTACAATGAGCAGTTCTTC.